A selection of T cell receptor beta chains follows, all from one sample in a study of T cell responses to AZD1222 COVID-19 vaccine. Some clones are missing from TCRdb's copy, which holds only in-frame ones; the method was immunoSEQ multiplex PCR. The profile shows fewer than 130,000 clones, about nine tenths of them singletons. The sequencing here drew on peripheral blood, taken 28 days after the second AZD1222 dose. The receptors here all came from an adult who received the AZD1222 COVID-19 vaccine. Both conserved end residues are part of each CDR3. D genes are given only for firm matches. Expanded clones get a size class; other rows say once, few or many, or leave the size out.

abundance	v_gene	j_gene	d_gene	CDR3nt	CDR3aa
-	TRBV6-1	TRBJ1-2	-	TGTGCCAGCAGTGATGGCCCCACGGACTATGGCTACACCTTC	CASSDGPTDYGYTF
-	TRBV7-2	TRBJ2-5	-	TGTGCCAGCAGCCGGGGACAACCACCCCAAGAGACCCAGTACTTC	CASSRGQPPQETQYF
once	TRBV21-1	TRBJ2-5	-	TGTGCCAGCAGCAAAACCCCGCCCATGGAGAGGGGAGGAGAGACCCAGTACTTC	CASSKTPPMERGGETQYF
-	TRBV4-1	TRBJ1-5	-	TGCGCCAGCAGCCGGTGGTACCGACAGCCCCAGCATTTT	CASSRWYRQPQHF
-	TRBV19	TRBJ1-5	-	TGTGCCAGTAGTGGACGGGAGATTAGCAATCAGCCCCAGCATTTT	CASSGREISNQPQHF
-	TRBV5-1	TRBJ2-7	TRBD1	TGCGCCAGCAGCTTAGGGGACAGGGTCTACGAGCAGTACTTC	CASSLGDRVYEQYF
few	TRBV6-2/TRBV6-3	TRBJ1-1	-	TGTGCCAGCAGTTACCTTCCTCAATTCCAAATCCCTGAAGCTTTCTTT	CASSYLPQFQIPEAFF
-	TRBV6-5	TRBJ1-4	-	TGTGCCAGCAGGGGGGACCGAGGGAATGAAAAACTGTTTTTT	CASRGDRGNEKLFF
-	TRBV5-1	TRBJ2-4	-	TGCGCCAGCAGCTTGGCCCAAGGGGACATTCAGTACTTC	CASSLAQGDIQYF
-	TRBV7-6	TRBJ2-3	TRBD1	TGTGCCAGCAGCTCCCCAAGGCGTATAGACAGGGGAGACACAGATACGCAGTATTTT	CASSSPRRIDRGDTDTQYF
-	TRBV5-1	TRBJ2-7	-	TGCGCCAGCAGCTGGGATTCTTCGTCGGGTGGGAAGTACTTC	CASSWDSSSGGKYF
-	TRBV3-1/TRBV3-2	TRBJ2-5	-	TGTGCCAGCAGCAGACGGACAGTCCAAGAGACCCAGTACTTC	CASSRRTVQETQYF
-	TRBV14	TRBJ1-6	-	TGTGCCAGCAGCCAATACAGGGATTCACCCCTCCACTTT	CASSQYRDSPLHF
-	TRBV2	TRBJ2-5	-	TGTGCCAGCAGTCGAGGACCGGGACAAGAGACCCAGTACTTC	CASSRGPGQETQYF
-	TRBV12-3/TRBV12-4	TRBJ2-5	-	TGTGCCAGCAGTTTGGGAGCGTACCAGACCCAGTACTTC	CASSLGAYQTQYF
-	TRBV3-1/TRBV3-2	TRBJ1-5	TRBD1	TGTGCCAGCAGCCAAGCGACAGGGGGCCGGCAGCCCCAGCATTTT	CASSQATGGRQPQHF
-	TRBV30	TRBJ2-7	TRBD1	TGTGCCTGGAACCGACAGGGGGCGGGATACGAGCAGTACTTC	CAWNRQGAGYEQYF
-	TRBV19	TRBJ1-2	TRBD1	TGTGCCAGTAGTGTCGGACAGGGCGACTCGCAAGGCTATGGCTACACCTTC	CASSVGQGDSQGYGYTF
-	TRBV5-1	TRBJ2-5	TRBD2	TGCGCCAGCAGCCTAGGGACTAGCGGGGAGGTCCAAGAGACCCAGTACTTC	CASSLGTSGEVQETQYF
-	TRBV9	TRBJ1-4	-	TGTGCCAGCAGCGTAGAGGCAGGAAGGAATGAAAAACTGTTTTTT	CASSVEAGRNEKLFF
once	TRBV5-4	TRBJ2-3	-	TGTGCCAGCAGCTCCCCGATTAGCGGATTTAGCACAGATACGCAGTATTTT	CASSSPISGFSTDTQYF
few	TRBV28	TRBJ1-5	-	TGTGCCAGCATTGAGGAGTTACCCAATCAGCCCCAGCATTTT	CASIEELPNQPQHF